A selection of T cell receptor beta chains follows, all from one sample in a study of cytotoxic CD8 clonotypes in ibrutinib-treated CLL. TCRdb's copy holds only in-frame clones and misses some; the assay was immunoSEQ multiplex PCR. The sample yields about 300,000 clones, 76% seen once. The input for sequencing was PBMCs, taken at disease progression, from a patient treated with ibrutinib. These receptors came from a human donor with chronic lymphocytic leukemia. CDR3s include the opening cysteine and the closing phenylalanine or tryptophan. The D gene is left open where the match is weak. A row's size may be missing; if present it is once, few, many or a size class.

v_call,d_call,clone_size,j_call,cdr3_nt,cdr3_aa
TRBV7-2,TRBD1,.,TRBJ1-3,TGTGCCAGCAGCTTAACAGGGGCTCTATCCTCTGGAAACACCATATATTTT,CASSLTGALSSGNTIYF
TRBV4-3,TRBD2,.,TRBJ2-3,TGCGCCAGCAGCCAAGAATGGCTAGCGGGAGGCGGGACAGATACGCAGTATTTT,CASSQEWLAGGGTDTQYF
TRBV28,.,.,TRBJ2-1,TGTGCCAGCAGTCCCCCCTGGGTCTCCTACAATGAGCAGTTCTTC,CASSPPWVSYNEQFF
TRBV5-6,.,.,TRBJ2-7,TGTGCCAGCAGCCCGACAGGAAGGGCCTACGAGCAGTACTTC,CASSPTGRAYEQYF
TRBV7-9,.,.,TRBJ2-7,TGTGCCAGCAGCTCTAGCGTTCGCGAGCAGTACTTC,CASSSSVREQYF
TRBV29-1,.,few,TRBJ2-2,TGCAGCGTTGGGACACCGAACACCGGGGAGCTGTTTTTT,CSVGTPNTGELFF
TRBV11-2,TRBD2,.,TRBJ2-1,TGTGCCAGCAGCTTAGGAGCGGGAGGGCCCAATGAGCAGTTCTTC,CASSLGAGGPNEQFF
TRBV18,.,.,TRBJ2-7,TGTGCCAGCTCACCTGACAATTACGAGCAGTACTTC,CASSPDNYEQYF
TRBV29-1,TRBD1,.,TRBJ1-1,TGCAGCGTTAGGACCGGGACAGGGTCTCGAGTCACTGAAGCTTTCTTT,CSVRTGTGSRVTEAFF
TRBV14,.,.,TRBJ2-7,TGTGCCAGCAGCCAAGCGCCGGGACTCAAGGAACTAAACGAGCAGTACTTC,CASSQAPGLKELNEQYF
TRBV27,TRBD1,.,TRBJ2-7,TGTGCCAGCAGGGGTTGGGACAGGGGGACTTACGAGCAGTACTTC,CASRGWDRGTYEQYF
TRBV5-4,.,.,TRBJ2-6,TGTGCCAGCACCAGAGGTGGCGTCTCTGGGGCCAACGTCCTGACTTTC,CASTRGGVSGANVLTF
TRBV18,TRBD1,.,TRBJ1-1,TGTGCCAGCTCACCACCGAACAGGGGGGACACTGAAGCTTTCTTT,CASSPPNRGDTEAFF
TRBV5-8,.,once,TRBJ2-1,TGTGCCAGCAGCTTGATCCAGGGCGTCACTGATGAGCAGTTCTTC,CASSLIQGVTDEQFF
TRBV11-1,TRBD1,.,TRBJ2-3,TGTGCCAGCAGCCCCCGACAGGGGGGCACAGATACGCAGTATTTT,CASSPRQGGTDTQYF
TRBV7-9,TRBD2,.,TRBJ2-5,TGTGCCAGCAGCCCCAGAGGCCTCGGCGGGGGGGCCAGGGAGACCCAGTACTTC,CASSPRGLGGGARETQYF
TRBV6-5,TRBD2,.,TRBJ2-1,TGTGCCAGCAGCCTAAGACTAGCGGGAGAACTTGAGCAGTTCTTC,CASSLRLAGELEQFF
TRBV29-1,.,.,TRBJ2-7,TGCAGCGTTCGAGGCAGGTTAACCTACGAGCAGTACTTC,CSVRGRLTYEQYF
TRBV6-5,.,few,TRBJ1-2,TGTGCCAGCAGTTACTCTGGGGGTGGCTACACCTTC,CASSYSGGGYTF
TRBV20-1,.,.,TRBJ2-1,TGCAGTGCTCCAGTCGGTGAGCAGTTCTTC,CSAPVGEQFF
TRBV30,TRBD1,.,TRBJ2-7,TGTGCCTTCGAAACCGGGACAGGGGAATTCTACGAGCAGTACTTC,CAFETGTGEFYEQYF
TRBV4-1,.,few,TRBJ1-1,TGCGCCAGCAGCCAAGATGGGAGGTACACTGAAGCTTTCTTT,CASSQDGRYTEAFF
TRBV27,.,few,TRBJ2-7,TGTGCCAGCAGTTTAAGGGACTCCTACGAGCAGTACTTC,CASSLRDSYEQYF
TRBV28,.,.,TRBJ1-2,TGTGCCAGCAGTTTAGGAGGAACATCTAACTATGGCTACACCTTC,CASSLGGTSNYGYTF
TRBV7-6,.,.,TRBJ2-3,TGTGCCAGCAGCTTATCTAGCGCTAGCACAGATACGCAGTATTTT,CASSLSSASTDTQYF
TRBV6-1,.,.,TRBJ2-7,TGTGCCAGCAGTCGAGTCCCGGGCCTGGCCTACGAGCAGTACTTC,CASSRVPGLAYEQYF
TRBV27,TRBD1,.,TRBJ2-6,TGTGCCAGCAGTTTATGGGGGACAGGGGGCGGGGCCAACGTCCTGACTTTC,CASSLWGTGGGANVLTF
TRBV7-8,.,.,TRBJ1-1,TGTGCCAGCAGCCAAAAGACATGGGCGAACACTGAAGCTTTCTTT,CASSQKTWANTEAFF
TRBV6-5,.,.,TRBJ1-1,TGTGCCAGCAGATCCGGCCAGGCGGTGTCTGAAGCTTTCTTT,CASRSGQAVSEAFF
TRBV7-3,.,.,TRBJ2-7,TGTGCCAGCAGCTTAACAGGCGGGTACGAGCAGTACTTC,CASSLTGGYEQYF
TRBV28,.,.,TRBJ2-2,TGTGCCAGCAACAACGTACATCGCTACACCGGGGAGCTGTTTTTT,CASNNVHRYTGELFF
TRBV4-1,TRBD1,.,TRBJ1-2,TGCGCCAGCAGCCAAGCAGAAACAACAGGGGTACTCTATGGCTACACCTTC,CASSQAETTGVLYGYTF
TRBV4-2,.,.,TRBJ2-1,TGTGCCAGCAGCCAAGTCGCGGCCCCCTGGGGCAATGAGCAGTTCTTC,CASSQVAAPWGNEQFF
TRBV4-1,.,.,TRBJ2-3,TGCGCCAGCAGCCTCGCCCTGAGCACAGATACGCAGTATTTT,CASSLALSTDTQYF
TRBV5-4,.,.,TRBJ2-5,TGTGCCAGCAGCTTGGGGGGGGTTACAGAGACCCAGTACTTC,CASSLGGVTETQYF
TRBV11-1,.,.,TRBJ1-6,TGTGCCAGCAGCTCCCGGGACAAAGGCTCCTATAATTCACCCCTCCACTTT,CASSSRDKGSYNSPLHF
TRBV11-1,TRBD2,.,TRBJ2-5,TGTGCCAGCAGCTTAGCCTTCGGGACTAGCGGGGAGACCCAGTACTTC,CASSLAFGTSGETQYF
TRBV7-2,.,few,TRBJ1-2,TGTGCCAGCAGCCGACGCACCCCACCCCCAGGCAGGGAATACGGCTACACCTTC,CASSRRTPPPGREYGYTF
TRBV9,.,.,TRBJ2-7,TGTGCCAGCAGTGGGGATTACGAGCAGTACTTC,CASSGDYEQYF
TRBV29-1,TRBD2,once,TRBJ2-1,TGCAGCGTTGATTTTCGGCTAGCGGGGGATGAGCAGTTCTTC,CSVDFRLAGDEQFF
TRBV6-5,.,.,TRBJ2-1,TGTGCCAGCAGTCCGACTAGGTGGCCCTATCGAGAGCAGTTCTTC,CASSPTRWPYREQFF
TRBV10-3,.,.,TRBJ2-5,TGTGCCATCAGTGAACAGGGTGTCCAAGAGACCCAGTACTTC,CAISEQGVQETQYF
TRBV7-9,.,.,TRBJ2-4,TGTGCCAGCAGCTCAACAGTAGCCAAAAACATTCAGTACTTC,CASSSTVAKNIQYF
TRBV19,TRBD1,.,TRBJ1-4,TGTGCCAGTAAACAGGGGGCAAGTGAAAAACTGTTTTTT,CASKQGASEKLFF
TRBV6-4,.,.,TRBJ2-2,TGTGCCAGCAGTCCGCAGGGCCACCGAGGCGCCGGGGAGCTGTTTTTT,CASSPQGHRGAGELFF
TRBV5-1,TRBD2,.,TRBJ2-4,TGCGCCAGCAGCCAAGGGACTAGCGGGGGAAACATTCAGTACTTC,CASSQGTSGGNIQYF
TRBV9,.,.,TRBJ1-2,TGTGCCAGCAGCGTAGGCCTAAAGTCGGGGGGCTATGGCTACACCTTC,CASSVGLKSGGYGYTF
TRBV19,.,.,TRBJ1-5,TGTGCCAGTACTAATTTTTGGGAGATGGGCCAGGGAGATAGCAATCAGCCCCAGCATTTT,CASTNFWEMGQGDSNQPQHF
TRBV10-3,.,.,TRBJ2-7,TGTGCCATCAGCGAAACCCTGGGGTTATCCTACGAGCAGTACTTC,CAISETLGLSYEQYF
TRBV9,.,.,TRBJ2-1,TGTGCCAGCAGCCGAGCCGAGGGGGTTTCCTACAATGAGCAGTTCTTC,CASSRAEGVSYNEQFF
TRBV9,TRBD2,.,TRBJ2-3,TGTGCCAGCAGCGCCCGACTAGCGGGAGATACGCAGTATTTT,CASSARLAGDTQYF
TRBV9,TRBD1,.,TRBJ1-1,TGTGCCAGCAGCCTCCAGGACAGGCTGAACACTGAAGCTTTCTTT,CASSLQDRLNTEAFF
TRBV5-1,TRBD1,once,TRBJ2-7,TGCGCCAGCAGCTCAACGACAGGGGGCTACGAGCAGTACTTC,CASSSTTGGYEQYF
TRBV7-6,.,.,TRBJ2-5,TGTGCCAGCAGCAACGAGGTTGGGGAGACCCAGTACTTC,CASSNEVGETQYF
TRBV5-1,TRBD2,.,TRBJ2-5,TGCGCCAGCGAACGTAGCGGGGGGGTGCGAGAGACCCAGTACTTC,CASERSGGVRETQYF
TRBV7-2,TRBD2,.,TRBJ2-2,TGTGCCAGCAGCTTATTTTCAGCGGGAGGCCGAAACACCGGGGAGCTGTTTTTT,CASSLFSAGGRNTGELFF
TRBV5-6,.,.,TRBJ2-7,TGTGCCAGCAGCTTCCCGGGACCTTTGGCGACCGAGCAGTACTTC,CASSFPGPLATEQYF
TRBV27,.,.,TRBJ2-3,TGTGCCAGCTTCTCGAGCGGCCGCACAGATACGCAGTATTTT,CASFSSGRTDTQYF
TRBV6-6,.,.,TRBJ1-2,TGTGCCAGCAGTGAGGGTAGCTACACCTTC,CASSEGSYTF